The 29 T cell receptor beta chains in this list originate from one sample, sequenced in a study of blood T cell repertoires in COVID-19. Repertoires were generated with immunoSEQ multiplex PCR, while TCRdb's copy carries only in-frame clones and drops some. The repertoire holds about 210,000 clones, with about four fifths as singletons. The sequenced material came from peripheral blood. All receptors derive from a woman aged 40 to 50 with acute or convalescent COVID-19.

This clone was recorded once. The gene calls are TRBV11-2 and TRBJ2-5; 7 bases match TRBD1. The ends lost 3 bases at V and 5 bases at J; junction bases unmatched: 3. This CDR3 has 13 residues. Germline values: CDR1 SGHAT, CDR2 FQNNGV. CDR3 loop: CASSFTRGETQYF. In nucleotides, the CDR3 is TGTGCCAGCAGCTTTACCAGGGGGGAGACCCAGTACTTC.

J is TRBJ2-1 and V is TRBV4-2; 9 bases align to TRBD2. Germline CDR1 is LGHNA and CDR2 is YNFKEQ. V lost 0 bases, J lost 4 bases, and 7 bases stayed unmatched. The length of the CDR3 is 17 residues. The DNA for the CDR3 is TGTGCCAGCAGCCAAGATAGGGCTAGCGGGATTTACAATGAGCAGTTCTTC. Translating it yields CASSQDRASGIYNEQFF.

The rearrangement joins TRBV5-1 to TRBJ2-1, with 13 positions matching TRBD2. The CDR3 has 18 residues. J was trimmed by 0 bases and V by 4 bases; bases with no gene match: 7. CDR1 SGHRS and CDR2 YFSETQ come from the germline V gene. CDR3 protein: CASSRGLAGSSSYNEQFF. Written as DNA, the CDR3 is TGCGCCAGCAGCCGGGGACTAGCGGGGTCCAGCTCCTACAATGAGCAGTTCTTC.

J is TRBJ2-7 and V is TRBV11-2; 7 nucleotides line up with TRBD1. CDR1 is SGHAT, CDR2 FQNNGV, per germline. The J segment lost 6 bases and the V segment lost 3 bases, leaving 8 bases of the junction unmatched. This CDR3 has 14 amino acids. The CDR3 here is CASSLATGEPEQYF. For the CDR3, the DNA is TGTGCCAGCAGCTTGGCCACAGGGGAGCCCGAGCAGTACTTC. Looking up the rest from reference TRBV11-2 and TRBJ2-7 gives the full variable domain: EAGVAQSPRYKIIEKRQSVAFWCNPISGHATLYWYQQILGQGPKLLIQFQNNGVVDDSQLPKDRFSAERLKGVDSTLKIQPAKLEDSAVYLCASSLATGEPEQYFGPGTRLTVT.

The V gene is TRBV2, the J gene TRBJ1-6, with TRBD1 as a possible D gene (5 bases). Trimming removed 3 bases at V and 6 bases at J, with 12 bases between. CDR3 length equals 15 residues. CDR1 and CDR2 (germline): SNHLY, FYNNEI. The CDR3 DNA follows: TGTGCCAGCAGTGACCGGGGGGGGATTAATTCACCCCTCCACTTT. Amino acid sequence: CASSDRGGINSPLHF.

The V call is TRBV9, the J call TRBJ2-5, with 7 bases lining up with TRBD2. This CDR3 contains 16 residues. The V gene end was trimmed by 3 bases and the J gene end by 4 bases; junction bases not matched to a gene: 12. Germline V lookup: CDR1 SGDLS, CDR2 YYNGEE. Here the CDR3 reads CASSEGGRAERETQYF. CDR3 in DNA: TGTGCCAGCAGCGAGGGAGGGAGGGCCGAAAGAGAGACCCAGTACTTC.

In DNA form, the CDR3 reads TGTGCCAGCAGTGCCCGTCGGGACAGGGGCCTTTCTTTAGCCAAAAACATTCAGTACTTC. This encodes CASSARRDRGLSLAKNIQYF. The chain uses TRBV6-1 and TRBJ2-4; 10 bases are a match to TRBD1. The germline V gene encodes CDR1 MNHNS and CDR2 SASEGT. This CDR3 is built from 20 residues. The ends lost 4 bases at V and 0 bases at J; junction bases unmatched: 15.

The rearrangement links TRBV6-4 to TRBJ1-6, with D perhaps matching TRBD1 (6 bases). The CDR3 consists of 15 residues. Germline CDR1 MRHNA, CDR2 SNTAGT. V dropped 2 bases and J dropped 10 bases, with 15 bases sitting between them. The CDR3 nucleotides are TGTGCCAGCAGTGACGGCGGCAGGGGAAAATCACCCCTCCACTTT. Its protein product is CASSDGGRGKSPLHF.

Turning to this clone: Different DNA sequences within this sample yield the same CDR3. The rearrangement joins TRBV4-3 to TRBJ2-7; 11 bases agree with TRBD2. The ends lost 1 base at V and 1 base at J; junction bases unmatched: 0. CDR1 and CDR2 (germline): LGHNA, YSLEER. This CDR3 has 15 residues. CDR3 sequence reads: CASSQGLAGSYEQYF. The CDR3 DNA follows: TGCGCCAGCAGCCAAGGACTAGCGGGGTCCTACGAGCAGTACTTC.

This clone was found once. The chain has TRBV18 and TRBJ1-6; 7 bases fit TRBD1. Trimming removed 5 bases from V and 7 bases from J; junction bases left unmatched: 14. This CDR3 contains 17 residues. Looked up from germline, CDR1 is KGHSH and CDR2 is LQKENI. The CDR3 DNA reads TGTGCCAGCTCAACCCCCCTACAGGGGAGGAGGAATTCACCCCTCCACTTT. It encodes CASSTPLQGRRNSPLHF.

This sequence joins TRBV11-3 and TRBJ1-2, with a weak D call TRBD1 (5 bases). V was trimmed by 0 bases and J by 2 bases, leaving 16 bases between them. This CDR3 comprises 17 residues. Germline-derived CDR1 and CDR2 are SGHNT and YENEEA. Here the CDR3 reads CASSLDKYSGENYGYTF. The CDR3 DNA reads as TGTGCCAGCAGCTTAGATAAATACTCGGGGGAAAACTATGGCTACACCTTC.

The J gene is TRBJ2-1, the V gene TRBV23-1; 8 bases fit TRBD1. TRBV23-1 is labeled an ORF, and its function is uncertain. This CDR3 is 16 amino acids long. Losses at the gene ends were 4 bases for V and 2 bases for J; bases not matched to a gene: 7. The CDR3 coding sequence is TGCGCCAGCAGTCCGAAAGACAGGGGAACCTACAATGAGCAGTTCTTC. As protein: CASSPKDRGTYNEQFF.

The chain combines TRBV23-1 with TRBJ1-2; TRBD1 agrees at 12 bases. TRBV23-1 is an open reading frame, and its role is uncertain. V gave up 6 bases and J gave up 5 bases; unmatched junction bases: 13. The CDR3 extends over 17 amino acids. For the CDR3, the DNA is TGCGCCAGCAGACTACCCGCCTTGGGACAGGGGGCATATGGCTACACCTTC. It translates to CASRLPALGQGAYGYTF.

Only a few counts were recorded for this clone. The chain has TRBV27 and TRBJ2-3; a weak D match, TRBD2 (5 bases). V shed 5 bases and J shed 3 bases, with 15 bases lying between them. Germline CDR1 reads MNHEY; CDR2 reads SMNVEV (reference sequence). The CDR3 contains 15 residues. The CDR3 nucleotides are TGTGCCAGCAGTCTAACTAGTACCAATACAGATACGCAGTATTTT. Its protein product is CASSLTSTNTDTQYF.

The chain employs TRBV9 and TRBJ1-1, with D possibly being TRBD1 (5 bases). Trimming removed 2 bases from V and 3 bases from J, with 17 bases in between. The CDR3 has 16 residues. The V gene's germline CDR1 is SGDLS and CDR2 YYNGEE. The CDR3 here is CASSVRPFRGDTEAFF. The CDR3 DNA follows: TGTGCCAGCAGCGTCAGGCCCTTCCGGGGGGACACTGAAGCTTTCTTT.

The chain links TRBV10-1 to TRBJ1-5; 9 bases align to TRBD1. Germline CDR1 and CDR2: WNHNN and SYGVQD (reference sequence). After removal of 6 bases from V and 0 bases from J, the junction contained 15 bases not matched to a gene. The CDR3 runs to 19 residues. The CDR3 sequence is CASSWDRALNTPSNQPQHF. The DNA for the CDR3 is TGCGCCAGCAGCTGGGACAGGGCCTTAAACACGCCTAGCAATCAGCCCCAGCATTTT.

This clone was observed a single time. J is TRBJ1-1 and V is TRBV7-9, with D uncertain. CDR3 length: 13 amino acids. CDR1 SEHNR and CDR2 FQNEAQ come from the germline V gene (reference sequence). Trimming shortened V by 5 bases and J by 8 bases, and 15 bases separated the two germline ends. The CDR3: CASSPTMEEEAFF. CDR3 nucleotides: TGTGCCAGCAGCCCCACGATGGAGGAGGAAGCTTTCTTT.

The CDR3 DNA follows: TGTGCCAGTAGTATGGGGGGTTACACTGAAGCTTTCTTT. Its translation: CASSMGGYTEAFF. This sequence joins TRBV19 and TRBJ1-1; tentative D call: TRBD1 (5 bases). CDR1 LNHDA and CDR2 SQIVND come from the germline V gene (reference sequence). Trimming took off 3 bases at V and 3 bases at J, with 8 bases between the two ends. The length of the CDR3 is 13 residues.

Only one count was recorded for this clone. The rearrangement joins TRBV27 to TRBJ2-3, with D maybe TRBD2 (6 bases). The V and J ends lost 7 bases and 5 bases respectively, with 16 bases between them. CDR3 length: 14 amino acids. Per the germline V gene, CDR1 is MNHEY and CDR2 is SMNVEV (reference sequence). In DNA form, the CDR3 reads TGTGCCAGCACCGAGGGAGGAGGGGAAGATACGCAGTATTTT. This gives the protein CASTEGGGEDTQYF.

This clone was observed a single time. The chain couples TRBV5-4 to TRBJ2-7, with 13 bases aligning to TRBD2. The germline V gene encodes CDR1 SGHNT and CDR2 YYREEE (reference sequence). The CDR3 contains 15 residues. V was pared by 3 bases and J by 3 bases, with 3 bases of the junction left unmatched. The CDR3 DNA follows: TGTGCCAGCAGCTCCAGGACTAGCGGGAGCTACGAGCAGTACTTC. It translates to CASSSRTSGSYEQYF.

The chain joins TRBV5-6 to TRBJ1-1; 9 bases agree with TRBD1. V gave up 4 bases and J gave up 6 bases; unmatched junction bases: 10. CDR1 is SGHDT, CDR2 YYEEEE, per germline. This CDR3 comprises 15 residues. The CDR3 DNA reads TGTGCCAGCAGCGTACAGGGGGCGACCCCCGCTGAAGCTTTCTTT. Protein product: CASSVQGATPAEAFF.

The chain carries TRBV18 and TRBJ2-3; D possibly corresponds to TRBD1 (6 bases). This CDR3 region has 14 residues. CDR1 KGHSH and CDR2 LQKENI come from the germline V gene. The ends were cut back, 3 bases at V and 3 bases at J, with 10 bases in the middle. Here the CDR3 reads CASSPSRGTDTQYF. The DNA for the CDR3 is TGTGCCAGCTCACCGTCCAGGGGAACAGATACGCAGTATTTT.

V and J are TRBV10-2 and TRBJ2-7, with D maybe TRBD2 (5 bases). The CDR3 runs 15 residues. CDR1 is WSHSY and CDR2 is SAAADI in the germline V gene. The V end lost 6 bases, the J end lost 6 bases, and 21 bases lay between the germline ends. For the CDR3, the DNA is TGCGCCAGCAGCCCTCTTCTCGGGGAAGGACTCGAGCAGTACTTC. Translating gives CASSPLLGEGLEQYF.

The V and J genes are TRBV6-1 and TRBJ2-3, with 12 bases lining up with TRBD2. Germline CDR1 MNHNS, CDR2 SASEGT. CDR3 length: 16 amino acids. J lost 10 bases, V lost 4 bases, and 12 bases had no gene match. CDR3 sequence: CASSVPTSGSSGAQYF. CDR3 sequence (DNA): TGTGCCAGCAGTGTGCCGACTAGCGGGAGCTCAGGGGCGCAGTATTTT.

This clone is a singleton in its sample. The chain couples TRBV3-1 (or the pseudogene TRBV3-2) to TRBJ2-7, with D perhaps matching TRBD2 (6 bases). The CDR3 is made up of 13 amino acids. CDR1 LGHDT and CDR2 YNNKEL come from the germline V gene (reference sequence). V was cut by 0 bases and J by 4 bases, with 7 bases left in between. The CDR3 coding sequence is TGTGCCAGCAGCCAAGATGGAGGGTACGAGCAGTACTTC. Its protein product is CASSQDGGYEQYF.

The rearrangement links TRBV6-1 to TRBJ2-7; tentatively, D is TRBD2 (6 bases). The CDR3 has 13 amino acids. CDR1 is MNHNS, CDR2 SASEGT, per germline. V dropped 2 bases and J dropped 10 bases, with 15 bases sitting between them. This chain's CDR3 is CASSENSETSQYF. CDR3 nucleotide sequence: TGTGCCAGCAGTGAAAATTCAGAGACTAGTCAGTACTTC.

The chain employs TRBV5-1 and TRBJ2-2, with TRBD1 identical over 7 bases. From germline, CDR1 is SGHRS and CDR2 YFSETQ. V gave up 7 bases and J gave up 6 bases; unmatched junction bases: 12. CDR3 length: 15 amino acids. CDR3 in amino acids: CASAVQGKRAGELFF. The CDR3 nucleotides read TGCGCCAGCGCAGTACAGGGGAAAAGGGCCGGGGAGCTGTTTTTT.

CDR3 region: CASSPGRVAGANYNEQFF. CDR3 bases: TGTGCCAGCAGCCCAGGTAGGGTAGCGGGGGCAAACTACAATGAGCAGTTCTTC. The V and J genes are TRBV3-1 (or the pseudogene TRBV3-2) and TRBJ2-1; 9 positions agree with TRBD2. This CDR3 comprises 18 residues. V lost 4 bases, J lost 3 bases, and 13 bases stayed unmatched. Germline-derived CDR1 and CDR2 are LGHDT and YNNKEL (reference sequence).

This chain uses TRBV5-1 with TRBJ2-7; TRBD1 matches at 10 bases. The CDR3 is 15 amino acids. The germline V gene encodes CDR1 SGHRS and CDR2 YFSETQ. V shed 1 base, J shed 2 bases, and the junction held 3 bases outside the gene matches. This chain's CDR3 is CASSLQGQGTYEQYF. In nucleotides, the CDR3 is TGCGCCAGCAGCTTGCAGGGACAGGGGACCTACGAGCAGTACTTC. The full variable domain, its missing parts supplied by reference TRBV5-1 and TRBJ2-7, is KAGVTQTPRYLIKTRGQQVTLSCSPISGHRSVSWYQQTPGQGLQFLFEYFSETQRNKGNFPGRFSGRQFSNSRSEMNVSTLELGDSALYLCASSLQGQGTYEQYFGPGTRLTVT.